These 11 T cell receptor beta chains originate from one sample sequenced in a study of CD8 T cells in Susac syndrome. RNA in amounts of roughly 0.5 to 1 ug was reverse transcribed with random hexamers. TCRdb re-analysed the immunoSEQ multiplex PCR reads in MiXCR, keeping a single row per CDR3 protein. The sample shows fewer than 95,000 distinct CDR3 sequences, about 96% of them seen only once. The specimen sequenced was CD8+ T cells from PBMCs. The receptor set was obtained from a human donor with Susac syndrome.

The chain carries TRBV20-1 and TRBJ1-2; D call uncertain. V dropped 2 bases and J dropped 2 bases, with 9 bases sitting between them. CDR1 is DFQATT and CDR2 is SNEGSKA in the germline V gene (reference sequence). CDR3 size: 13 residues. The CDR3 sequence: CSARLPENYGYTF. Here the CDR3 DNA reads TGCAGTGCTAGACTCCCAGAGAACTATGGCTACACCTTC.

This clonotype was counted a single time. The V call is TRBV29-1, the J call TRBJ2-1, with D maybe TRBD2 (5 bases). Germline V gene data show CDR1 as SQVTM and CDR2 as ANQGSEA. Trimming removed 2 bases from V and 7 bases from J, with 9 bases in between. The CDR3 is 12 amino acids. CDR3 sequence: CSVESAGNEQFF. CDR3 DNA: TGCAGCGTTGAAAGCGCGGGTAATGAGCAGTTCTTC.

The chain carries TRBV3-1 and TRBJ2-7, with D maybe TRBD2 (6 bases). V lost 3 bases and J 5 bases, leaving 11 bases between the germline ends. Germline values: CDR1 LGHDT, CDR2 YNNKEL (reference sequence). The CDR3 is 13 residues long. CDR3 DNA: TGTGCCAGCAGCCAGCTTCGGGAGAACGAGCAGTACTTC. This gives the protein CASSQLRENEQYF.

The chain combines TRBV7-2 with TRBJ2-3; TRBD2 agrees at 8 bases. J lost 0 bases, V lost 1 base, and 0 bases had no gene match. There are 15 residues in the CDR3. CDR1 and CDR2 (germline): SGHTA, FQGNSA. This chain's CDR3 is CASSLGLASTDTQYF. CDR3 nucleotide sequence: TGTGCCAGCAGCTTAGGACTAGCGAGCACAGATACGCAGTATTTT.

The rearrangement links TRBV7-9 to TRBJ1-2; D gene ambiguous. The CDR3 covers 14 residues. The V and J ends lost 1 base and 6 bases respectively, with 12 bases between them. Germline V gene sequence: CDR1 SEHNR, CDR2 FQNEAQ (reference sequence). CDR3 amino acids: CASSLEGRRDGYTF. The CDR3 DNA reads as TGTGCCAGCAGCTTAGAGGGCCGGCGGGATGGCTACACCTTC. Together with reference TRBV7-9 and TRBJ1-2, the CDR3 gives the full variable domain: DTGVSQNPRHKITKRGQNVTFRCDPISEHNRLYWYRQTLGQGPEFLTYFQNEAQLEKSRLLSDRFSAERPKGSFSTLEIQRTEQGDSAMYLCASSLEGRRDGYTFGSGTRLTVV.

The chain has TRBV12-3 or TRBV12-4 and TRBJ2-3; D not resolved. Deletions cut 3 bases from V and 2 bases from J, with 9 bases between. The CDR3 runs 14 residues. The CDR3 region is CASSFGSSTDTQYF. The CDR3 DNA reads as TGTGCCAGCAGTTTCGGCAGCTCCACAGATACGCAGTATTTT.

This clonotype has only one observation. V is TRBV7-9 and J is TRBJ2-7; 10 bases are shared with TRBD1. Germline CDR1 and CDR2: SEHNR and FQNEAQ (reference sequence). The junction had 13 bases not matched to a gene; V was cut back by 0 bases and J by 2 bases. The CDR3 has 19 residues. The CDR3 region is CASSLATEGYGTGAYEQYF. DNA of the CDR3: TGTGCCAGCAGCTTAGCGACGGAGGGGTATGGGACAGGGGCCTACGAGCAGTACTTC. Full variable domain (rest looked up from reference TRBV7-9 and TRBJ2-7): DTGVSQNPRHKITKRGQNVTFRCDPISEHNRLYWYRQTLGQGPEFLTYFQNEAQLEKSRLLSDRFSAERPKGSFSTLEIQRTEQGDSAMYLCASSLATEGYGTGAYEQYFGPGTRLTVT.

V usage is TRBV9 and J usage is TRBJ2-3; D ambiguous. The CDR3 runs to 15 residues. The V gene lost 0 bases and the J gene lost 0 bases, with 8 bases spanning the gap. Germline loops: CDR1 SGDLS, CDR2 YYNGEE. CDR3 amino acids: CASSVEAASTDTQYF. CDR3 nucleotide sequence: TGTGCCAGCAGCGTAGAGGCCGCGAGCACAGATACGCAGTATTTT.

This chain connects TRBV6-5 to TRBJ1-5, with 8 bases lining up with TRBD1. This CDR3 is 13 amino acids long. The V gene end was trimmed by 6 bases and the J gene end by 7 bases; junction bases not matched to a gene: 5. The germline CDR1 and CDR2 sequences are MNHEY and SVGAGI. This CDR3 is CASRPDRGQPQHF. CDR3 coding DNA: TGTGCCAGCAGGCCCGACAGGGGACAGCCCCAGCATTTT.

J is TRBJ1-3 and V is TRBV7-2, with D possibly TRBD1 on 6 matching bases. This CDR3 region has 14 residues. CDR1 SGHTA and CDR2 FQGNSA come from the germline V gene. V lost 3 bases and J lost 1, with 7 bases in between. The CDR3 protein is CASSLQGSGNTIYF. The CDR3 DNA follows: TGTGCCAGCAGCTTGCAGGGGTCTGGAAACACCATATATTTT.

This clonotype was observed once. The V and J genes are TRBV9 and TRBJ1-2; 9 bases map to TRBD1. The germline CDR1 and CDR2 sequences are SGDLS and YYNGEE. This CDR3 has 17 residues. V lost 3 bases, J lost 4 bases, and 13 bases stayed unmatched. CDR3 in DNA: TGTGCCAGCAGCGACTCTCTGGGGACAGGGTTGACCTATGGCTACACCTTC. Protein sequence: CASSDSLGTGLTYGYTF.